The TCR beta chain under discussion was sequenced for a study of OX40 agonist ivuxolimab in advanced cancers. Looking at the study overall: Patients were about 83% male with ages roughly 20 to 85, mean approximately 55.

CDR1 and CDR2 from the germline V gene are MDHEN and SYDVKM. The V gene lost 4 bases and the J gene lost 0 bases, with 10 bases spanning the gap. CDR3 size: 16 residues. Whole-study results and caveats: Antigen targets of the expanded peripheral T cells went undetermined. Patients who responded partially at 0.1-3.0 mg/kg showed clonal expansion ranking among the lowest.

Assay used: immunoSEQ multiplex PCR; TCRdb lists only in-frame clones, some missing. This sample has over 85,000 clones, with around four fifths found just once. A note on this clone: Its cognate antigen is unknown.

The material was CD4+ or CD8+ T cells sorted from blood, obtained in a trial of the OX40 agonist ivuxolimab. The source is an adult with an advanced solid tumor such as melanoma, head and neck, liver or kidney cancer. The chain combines TRBV28 with TRBJ2-6; the D gene is possibly TRBD2 (6 bases). CDR3 residues: CASSYLASSGANVLTF. Here the CDR3 DNA reads TGTGCCAGCAGTTACCTAGCGAGCTCTGGGGCCAACGTCCTGACTTTC.